These 7 T cell receptor beta chains originate from one sample sequenced in a study of CD8 T cells in Susac syndrome. A quantity of roughly 0.5 to 1 ug RNA underwent reverse transcription using random hexamers. TCRdb independently ran MiXCR on the immunoSEQ multiplex PCR reads; one entry per CDR3 protein. The data show approximately 80,000 distinct CDR3 sequences, roughly 94% seen once. Material for sequencing was CD8+ T cells from PBMCs. All receptors come from a human donor with Susac syndrome.

This clonotype showed up just once. The V gene is TRBV27, the J gene TRBJ1-1, with TRBD1 matching 7 bases. J gave up 0 bases and V 5 bases, and 15 bases lay outside the gene matches. Germline V lookup: CDR1 MNHEY, CDR2 SMNVEV (reference sequence). The CDR3 contains 18 residues. The CDR3 bases are TGTGCCAGCAGTCGCTGGACAGGCGAAAGTTCGGTGAACACTGAAGCTTTCTTT. It is translated as CASSRWTGESSVNTEAFF.

The V gene is TRBV15, the J gene TRBJ1-5; D is uncertain. The CDR3 is 12 residues long. Germline values: CDR1 LNHNV, CDR2 YYDKDF (reference sequence). V lost 8 bases and J 2 bases, leaving 7 bases between the germline ends. In DNA, the CDR3 is TGTGCCACCCGGGATGGCAATCAGCCCCAGCATTTT. Amino acids: CATRDGNQPQHF.

The chain has TRBV6-5 and TRBJ1-1; D is ambiguous. V lost 7 bases to trimming and J lost 3 bases, with 12 bases between them. The V gene's germline CDR1 is MNHEY and CDR2 SVGAGI. This CDR3 has 13 amino acids. CDR3 protein: CASTTGGYTEAFF. CDR3 nucleotides: TGTGCCAGCACAACCGGAGGGTACACTGAAGCTTTCTTT.

The genes are TRBV7-2 and TRBJ2-1; 7 bases fit TRBD1. Trimming took 6 bases from V and 5 from J; bases not matched to a gene: 7. Germline V CDR1 and CDR2: SGHTA, FQGNSA. The CDR3 contains 14 residues. The CDR3 region is CASRPTGENNEQFF. In DNA, the CDR3 is TGTGCCAGCAGGCCCACAGGGGAGAACAATGAGCAGTTCTTC.

The rearrangement links TRBV7-6 to TRBJ2-2; 8 bases agree with TRBD2. The CDR3 has 17 amino acids. The V gene end was trimmed by 3 bases and the J gene end by 0 bases; junction bases not matched to a gene: 6. The germline gives CDR1 SGHVS, CDR2 FNYEAQ. The CDR3 bases are TGTGCCAGCAGCTTCGGCCAGCGGGGGCCGAACACCGGGGAGCTGTTTTTT. As protein: CASSFGQRGPNTGELFF.

The chain has TRBV7-9 and TRBJ1-5, with TRBD1 matching 9 bases. The CDR3 totals 15 residues. Germline CDR1 SEHNR, CDR2 FQNEAQ (reference sequence). The V gene end was trimmed by 4 bases and the J gene end by 7 bases; junction bases not matched to a gene: 8. CDR3 residues: CASSSGTGLGQPQHF. The CDR3, as DNA: TGTGCCAGCAGCTCAGGGACAGGGCTTGGGCAGCCCCAGCATTTT.

This clonotype was seen a few times. A read error may account for a junction end that differs from germline. The V gene is TRBV5-6, the J gene TRBJ1-6; a possible D gene is TRBD1 (5 bases). Germline V gene data show CDR1 as SGHDT and CDR2 as YYEEEE. The CDR3 runs to 12 residues. The CDR3 DNA follows: TGTGCCAGCAGTTTGGGGGGATCACCCCTCCACTTT. This sequence encodes CASSLGGSPLHF.